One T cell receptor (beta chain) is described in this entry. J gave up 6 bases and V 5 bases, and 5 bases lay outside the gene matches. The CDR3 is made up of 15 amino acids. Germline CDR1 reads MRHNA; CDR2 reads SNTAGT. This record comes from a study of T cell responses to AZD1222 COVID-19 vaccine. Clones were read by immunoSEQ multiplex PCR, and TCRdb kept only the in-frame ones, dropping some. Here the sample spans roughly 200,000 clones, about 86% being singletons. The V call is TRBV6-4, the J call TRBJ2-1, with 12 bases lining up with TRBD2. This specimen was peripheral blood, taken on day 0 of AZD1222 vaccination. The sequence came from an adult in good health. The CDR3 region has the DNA TGTGCCAGCAGTCCTAGCGGGGGGGCGCCCAATGAGCAGTTCTTC. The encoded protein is CASSPSGGAPNEQFF.